The rows below give T cell receptor beta chains drawn from one sample of a study of shared clonotypes between healthy human individuals. The assay was immunoSEQ multiplex PCR, and TCRdb's table has in-frame clones only and misses some. The data show around 2.1 million clones, around 95% seen once. Sequencing used naive CD4+ T cells sorted from blood. All receptors come from a man aged 18-30 years in good health. The CDR3 runs from the conserved cysteine through the conserved F or W.

v_gene: TRBV5-1; j_gene: TRBJ1-6; CDR3aa: CASSLAGGGNSPLHF
v_gene: TRBV9; j_gene: TRBJ2-2; CDR3aa: CASSASYTGELFF
v_gene: TRBV5-5; j_gene: TRBJ1-4; CDR3aa: CASSLRVTNEKLFF
v_gene: TRBV10-3; j_gene: TRBJ1-4; CDR3aa: CAISESTGGNEKLFF
v_gene: TRBV19; j_gene: TRBJ2-1; CDR3aa: CASIPGRGFSYNEQFF
v_gene: TRBV27; j_gene: TRBJ1-1; CDR3aa: CASSSGPMNTEAFF
v_gene: TRBV10-3; j_gene: TRBJ1-4; CDR3aa: CAIRAGTGSEKLFF
v_gene: TRBV9; j_gene: TRBJ2-1; CDR3aa: CASSVAPISGSSYNEQFF
v_gene: TRBV5-1; j_gene: TRBJ2-7; CDR3aa: CASSRGTGTSGNEQYF
v_gene: TRBV5-1; j_gene: TRBJ1-5; CDR3aa: CASSSGPGDQPQHF
v_gene: TRBV6-5; j_gene: TRBJ2-2; CDR3aa: CASRRLAGATGELFF
v_gene: TRBV9; j_gene: TRBJ2-2; CDR3aa: CASSPPRLDGTGELFF
v_gene: TRBV6-1; j_gene: TRBJ1-2; CDR3aa: CASRGGSYGYTF
v_gene: TRBV18; j_gene: TRBJ2-6; CDR3aa: CASSPGVGGSGANVLTF
v_gene: TRBV28; j_gene: TRBJ1-4; CDR3aa: CASSPRPGQGPSGEKLFF
v_gene: TRBV10-2; j_gene: TRBJ2-7; CDR3aa: CASSEFFGSSYEQYF
v_gene: TRBV5-1; j_gene: TRBJ2-1; CDR3aa: CASSLGTAYNEQFF
v_gene: TRBV19; j_gene: TRBJ1-2; CDR3aa: CASSTGYGYTF
v_gene: TRBV6-1; j_gene: TRBJ2-2; CDR3aa: CASIRQGDTGELFF
v_gene: TRBV6-1; j_gene: TRBJ2-3; CDR3aa: CASSESGRFTDTQYF
v_gene: TRBV5-1; j_gene: TRBJ2-5; CDR3aa: CASRFLGETQYF
v_gene: TRBV29-1; j_gene: TRBJ1-1; CDR3aa: CSVGQGGTEAFF
v_gene: TRBV6-5; j_gene: TRBJ2-3; CDR3aa: CASSSTMDSTDTQYF
v_gene: TRBV28; j_gene: TRBJ1-5; CDR3aa: CASSFGDRDNQPQHF
v_gene: TRBV29-1; j_gene: TRBJ2-3; CDR3aa: CSVGRVTDTQYF
v_gene: TRBV7-2; j_gene: TRBJ2-7; CDR3aa: CASSLVSTSAYEQYF
v_gene: TRBV6-6; j_gene: TRBJ1-2; CDR3aa: CASSYLSPTRPIAF
v_gene: TRBV18; j_gene: TRBJ1-5; CDR3aa: CASSPEGGGGNQPQHF
v_gene: TRBV2; j_gene: TRBJ2-3; CDR3aa: CASSSWTGTDTQYF
v_gene: TRBV25-1; j_gene: TRBJ1-4; CDR3aa: CASMRSGEKLFF
v_gene: TRBV28; j_gene: TRBJ2-7; CDR3aa: CASSSLDRGLSYEQYF
v_gene: TRBV28; j_gene: TRBJ1-2; CDR3aa: CASSPPQGFYGYTF
v_gene: TRBV11-3; j_gene: TRBJ2-2; CDR3aa: CASSPSVGRDTGELFF
v_gene: TRBV5-1; j_gene: TRBJ2-1; CDR3aa: CASSLARTSVYNEQFF
v_gene: TRBV6-4; j_gene: TRBJ2-7; CDR3aa: CASSQGTGSSYEQYF
v_gene: TRBV9; j_gene: TRBJ2-2; CDR3aa: CASSPVSTGELFF
v_gene: TRBV7-2; j_gene: TRBJ1-2; CDR3aa: CASTSQEGYGYTF
v_gene: TRBV7-2; j_gene: TRBJ2-7; CDR3aa: CASSRDSFYEQYF
v_gene: TRBV30; j_gene: TRBJ2-7; CDR3aa: CAWGLRVGQYF
v_gene: TRBV5-1; j_gene: TRBJ2-5; CDR3aa: CASSFRGEETQYF
v_gene: TRBV28; j_gene: TRBJ1-3; CDR3aa: CASSLSYGGYSGNTIYF
v_gene: TRBV5-6; j_gene: TRBJ1-2; CDR3aa: CASSSTGYNYTF
v_gene: TRBV5-1; j_gene: TRBJ2-7; CDR3aa: CASSLEGVPGGEQYF
v_gene: TRBV7-2; j_gene: TRBJ1-1; CDR3aa: CASSLIGQGDTEAFF
v_gene: TRBV5-6; j_gene: TRBJ2-3; CDR3aa: CASSLGDRDADTQYF
v_gene: TRBV19; j_gene: TRBJ2-4; CDR3aa: CASSIGDREYF
v_gene: TRBV29-1; j_gene: TRBJ1-5; CDR3aa: CSVLGTGGLPQHF
v_gene: TRBV29-1; j_gene: TRBJ2-3; CDR3aa: CSVGKGVGTDTQYF